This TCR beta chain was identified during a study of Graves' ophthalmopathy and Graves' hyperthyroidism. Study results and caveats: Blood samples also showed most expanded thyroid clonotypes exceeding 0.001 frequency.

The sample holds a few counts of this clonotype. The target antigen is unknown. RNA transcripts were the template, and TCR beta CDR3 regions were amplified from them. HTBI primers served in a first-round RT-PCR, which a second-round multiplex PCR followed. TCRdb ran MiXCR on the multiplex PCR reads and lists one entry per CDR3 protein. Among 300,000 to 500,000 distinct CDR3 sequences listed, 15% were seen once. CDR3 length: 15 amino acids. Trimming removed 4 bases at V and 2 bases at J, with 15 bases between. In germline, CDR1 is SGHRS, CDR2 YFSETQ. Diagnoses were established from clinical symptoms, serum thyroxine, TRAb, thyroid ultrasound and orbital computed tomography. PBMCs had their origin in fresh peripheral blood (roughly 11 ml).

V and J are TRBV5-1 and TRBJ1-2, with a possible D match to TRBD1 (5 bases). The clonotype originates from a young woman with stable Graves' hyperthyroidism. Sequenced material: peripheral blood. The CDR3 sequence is CASSPRGGRNYGYTF. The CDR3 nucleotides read TGCGCCAGCAGCCCCCGGGGCGGCCGCAACTATGGCTACACCTTC.